The sequence of this T cell receptor beta chain was determined in a study of molecular identifiers for immune sequencing clone quantification. Bulk TCR libraries used previously described methods and listed TCR primers. In TCRdb, the PCR reads were re-called with MiXCR into one record per CDR3 protein. The table shows 90,000 or so distinct CDR3 sequences, with roughly a fifth occurring only once. Germline V gene data show CDR1 as PRHDT and CDR2 as FYEKMQ (reference sequence). Unmatched junction bases numbered 12, after V lost 2 bases and J lost 8 bases. The CDR3 extends over 16 amino acids. For this clonotype: Antigen specificity is unknown.

Study results and caveats: Clones that exceeded 20 RNA copies held over 97% of effector molecules, yet under 1% in naive cells. A single cell's spiked Jurkat TCR RNA was reportedly detectable among 900,000 to 1,000,000 naive cells.

Sequencing input: naive CD8+ T cells from blood, with Jurkat cell RNA spiked in. Indicated subset: FACS-sorted CD8+CD4-CCR7+CD45RA+ naive T cells. This receptor was identified in a human donor in good health. Some libraries in this study had Jurkat cell RNA spiked in. The genes are TRBV13 and TRBJ2-1; TRBD2 aligns across 7 bases. Written as DNA, the CDR3 is TGTGCCAGCAGCTTAAGGGAGGGAGGGCCTTTTTATGAGCAGTTCTTC. It translates to CASSLREGGPFYEQFF.